Below, 5 T cell receptor beta chains from the same sample are listed, as sequenced in a study of T-cell reconstitution after alpha-beta-depleted transplantation in children. TCRbeta library construction was performed incorporating unique molecular identifiers. A single record per CDR3 protein comes from TCRdb applying MiXCR to the PCR reads. This sample has a few hundred thousand distinct CDR3 sequences, with 10% to 15% found just once. The specimen comprised PBMCs, sampled from the stem cell graft. The receptors derive from a human donor who donated a stem cell graft to a child with Fanconi anemia.

V is TRBV11-2 and J is TRBJ1-1; D uncertain. Germline V gene data show CDR1 as SGHAT and CDR2 as FQNNGV. The CDR3 spans 14 residues. V gave up 2 bases and J gave up 6 bases, with 13 bases separating them. This CDR3 reads CASSLNGLAAEAFF. CDR3 nucleotide sequence: TGTGCCAGCAGCTTAAACGGTTTGGCAGCTGAAGCTTTCTTT.

The chain uses TRBV20-1 and TRBJ1-1, with TRBD1 as a possible D gene (5 bases). The CDR3 is made up of 15 amino acids. Germline lookup yields CDR1 DFQATT and CDR2 SNEGSKA (reference sequence). The germline V and J ends were trimmed by 6 bases and 1 base, with 18 bases remaining between them. In DNA, the CDR3 is TGCAGTGCCCCGGGGGTGGGGTGGGGGAACACTGAAGCTTTCTTT. Amino acid sequence: CSAPGVGWGNTEAFF.

This clonotype was seen a few times. The chain recombines TRBV6-6 with TRBJ2-3; D remains unclear. V shed 8 bases and J shed 5 bases, with 8 bases lying between them. CDR3 size: 11 residues. Germline lookup yields CDR1 MNHNY and CDR2 SVGAGI (reference sequence). The CDR3 DNA follows: TGTGCCAGCGCTTTATTAGATACGCAGTATTTT. This encodes CASALLDTQYF.

In this sample, this clonotype turned up a few times. The chain combines TRBV12-3 or TRBV12-4 with TRBJ2-1; 7 bases line up with TRBD1. V gave up 3 bases and J gave up 4 bases; unmatched junction bases: 3. The CDR3 spans 14 residues. The CDR3 nucleotides read TGTGCCAGCAGTTTCCAACAGGGGTACAATGAGCAGTTCTTC. It specifies CASSFQQGYNEQFF.

The chain recombines TRBV24-1 with TRBJ1-1, with 7 bases lining up with TRBD1. The CDR3 has 16 residues. The germline gives CDR1 KGHDR, CDR2 SFDVKD. Losses at the gene ends were 3 bases for V and 3 bases for J; bases not matched to a gene: 9. The CDR3 loop is CATSDDREWRDTEAFF. The CDR3 DNA reads as TGTGCCACCAGTGATGACAGGGAGTGGAGGGACACTGAAGCTTTCTTT.